A selection of T cell receptor beta chains follows, all from one sample in a study of blood T cell repertoires in COVID-19. Repertoires were generated with immunoSEQ multiplex PCR, while TCRdb's copy carries only in-frame clones and drops some. Altogether roughly 57,000 clones are present, roughly 80% being singletons, with the ten largest covering 11% to 15%. Sequencing was performed on peripheral blood. These receptor sequences come from a woman in her seventies with acute or convalescent COVID-19. Both conserved end residues are part of each CDR3. The order of the fields is clone size, J gene, CDR3 length, V gene, D gene, CDR3 DNA, CDR3 protein. A D gene is named only where the DNA matches it firmly. Size values are once, few and many counts, or a class for expanded clones, and some rows have none.

abundance: NA
j_gene: TRBJ2-2
len: 15
v_gene: TRBV19
d_gene: TRBD1
CDR3nt: TGTGCCAGTAGGATTATGGGACAGGGGACCGGGGAGCTGTTTTTT
CDR3aa: CASRIMGQGTGELFF

abundance: few
j_gene: TRBJ1-2
len: 16
v_gene: TRBV18
d_gene: TRBD1
CDR3nt: TGTGCCAGCTCAGCTATGGGACAGGGGACCCCCTATGGCTACACCTTC
CDR3aa: CASSAMGQGTPYGYTF

abundance: few
j_gene: TRBJ1-1
len: 15
v_gene: TRBV5-1
d_gene: TRBD1
CDR3nt: TGCGCCAGCAGCTGGCGGACAGGGGGCGTCACTGAAGCTTTCTTT
CDR3aa: CASSWRTGGVTEAFF

abundance: NA
j_gene: TRBJ1-2
len: 13
v_gene: TRBV11-2
d_gene: NA
CDR3nt: TGTGCCAGCAGCTATCGGCAGGGTGGTGGCTACACCTTC
CDR3aa: CASSYRQGGGYTF

abundance: once
j_gene: TRBJ1-2
len: 12
v_gene: TRBV6-5
d_gene: NA
CDR3nt: TGTGCCAGCCAAAGCGAGCTCTATGGCTACACCTTC
CDR3aa: CASQSELYGYTF

abundance: NA
j_gene: TRBJ1-4
len: 16
v_gene: TRBV5-1
d_gene: TRBD1
CDR3nt: TGCGCCAGCAGCCGACAGTCAGGGGGCAGTAATGAAAAACTGTTTTTT
CDR3aa: CASSRQSGGSNEKLFF

abundance: few
j_gene: TRBJ2-2
len: 14
v_gene: TRBV7-3
d_gene: NA
CDR3nt: TGTGCCAGCAGCTTAAAACTGAACACCGGGGAGCTGTTTTTT
CDR3aa: CASSLKLNTGELFF

abundance: few
j_gene: TRBJ1-1
len: 13
v_gene: TRBV7-3
d_gene: NA
CDR3nt: TGTGCCAGCGGCGGGCACGGGAACACTGAAGCTTTCTTT
CDR3aa: CASGGHGNTEAFF

abundance: NA
j_gene: TRBJ2-3
len: 13
v_gene: TRBV18
d_gene: NA
CDR3nt: TGTGCCAGCTCACCACCTAGCGCAGATACGCAGTATTTT
CDR3aa: CASSPPSADTQYF

abundance: NA
j_gene: TRBJ2-7
len: 14
v_gene: TRBV15
d_gene: NA
CDR3nt: TGTGCCACCAGCAGCCAGGGCAGGTTAGGCGAGCAGTACTTC
CDR3aa: CATSSQGRLGEQYF

abundance: NA
j_gene: TRBJ2-7
len: 13
v_gene: TRBV6-1
d_gene: NA
CDR3nt: TGTGCCAGCAGTGAATCGCGGTCAGAAGGGCAGTACTTC
CDR3aa: CASSESRSEGQYF

abundance: NA
j_gene: TRBJ1-5
len: 14
v_gene: TRBV7-9
d_gene: NA
CDR3nt: TGTGCCAGCAGCCCCCTGACGGGGGATCAGCCCCAGCATTTT
CDR3aa: CASSPLTGDQPQHF

abundance: NA
j_gene: TRBJ2-1
len: 15
v_gene: TRBV6-4
d_gene: NA
CDR3nt: TGTGCCAGCAGCTCGGAGGGGGGGCTTAGTTATGAGCAGTTCTTC
CDR3aa: CASSSEGGLSYEQFF

abundance: many
j_gene: TRBJ2-5
len: 15
v_gene: TRBV25-1
d_gene: NA
CDR3nt: TGTGCCAGCAGTGATGTTACAGGGTATAGGGAGACCCAGTACTTC
CDR3aa: CASSDVTGYRETQYF

abundance: once
j_gene: TRBJ1-2
len: 15
v_gene: TRBV11-2
d_gene: TRBD1
CDR3nt: TGTGCCAGCAGCCGCAACCAGGGACAGAATGGCGGCTACACCTTC
CDR3aa: CASSRNQGQNGGYTF

abundance: few
j_gene: TRBJ2-7
len: 15
v_gene: TRBV5-1
d_gene: NA
CDR3nt: TGCGCCAGCAGCTTTGGGGCAGGGGAACCCTACGAGCAGTACTTC
CDR3aa: CASSFGAGEPYEQYF

abundance: many
j_gene: TRBJ2-3
len: 12
v_gene: TRBV12-3/TRBV12-4
d_gene: NA
CDR3nt: TGTGCCAGCAGTTTCAATACAGATACGCAGTATTTT
CDR3aa: CASSFNTDTQYF

abundance: NA
j_gene: TRBJ1-2
len: 13
v_gene: TRBV6-5
d_gene: NA
CDR3nt: TGTGCCAGCAGGCTAGATCAGAACTATGGCTACACCTTC
CDR3aa: CASRLDQNYGYTF

abundance: NA
j_gene: TRBJ2-2
len: 14
v_gene: TRBV12-5
d_gene: TRBD1
CDR3nt: TGTGCTAGTGGCGGACAGGGGGCCTCCGGGGAGCTGTTTTTT
CDR3aa: CASGGQGASGELFF

abundance: NA
j_gene: TRBJ1-1
len: 13
v_gene: TRBV6-2/TRBV6-3
d_gene: NA
CDR3nt: TGTGCCAGCAGTTACTCTAGCGGGGTTGAAGCTTTCTTT
CDR3aa: CASSYSSGVEAFF

abundance: NA
j_gene: TRBJ1-3
len: 16
v_gene: TRBV10-3
d_gene: TRBD1
CDR3nt: TGTGCCATCAGTGAGGTCTGGGACAGCTCTGGAAACACCATATATTTT
CDR3aa: CAISEVWDSSGNTIYF

abundance: NA
j_gene: TRBJ2-3
len: 16
v_gene: TRBV7-2
d_gene: TRBD2
CDR3nt: TGTGCCAGCAGCTTAGACGGGGCGGGGGGCACAGATACGCAGTATTTT
CDR3aa: CASSLDGAGGTDTQYF

abundance: NA
j_gene: TRBJ1-4
len: 15
v_gene: TRBV5-1
d_gene: NA
CDR3nt: TGCGCCAGCAGCTTGGATGCAGCTCCGGGTGAAAAACTGTTTTTT
CDR3aa: CASSLDAAPGEKLFF

abundance: NA
j_gene: TRBJ2-1
len: 16
v_gene: TRBV10-3
d_gene: TRBD2
CDR3nt: TGTGCCATCAGTGAACCTAGCGGACTATCCTACAATGAGCAGTTCTTC
CDR3aa: CAISEPSGLSYNEQFF

abundance: NA
j_gene: TRBJ1-1
len: 15
v_gene: TRBV5-1
d_gene: TRBD1
CDR3nt: TGCGCCAGCAGCAGGGACGGACAGGCCAACACTGAAGCTTTCTTT
CDR3aa: CASSRDGQANTEAFF

abundance: NA
j_gene: TRBJ2-1
len: 14
v_gene: TRBV6-5
d_gene: TRBD2
CDR3nt: TGTGCCAGCATGTTGGGGGGGTCCTACAATGAGCAGTTCTTC
CDR3aa: CASMLGGSYNEQFF

abundance: NA
j_gene: TRBJ1-2
len: 15
v_gene: TRBV9
d_gene: TRBD1
CDR3nt: TGTGCCAGCAGCGTAGTAGACAGGGGTGGCTATGGCTACACCTTC
CDR3aa: CASSVVDRGGYGYTF

abundance: NA
j_gene: TRBJ1-1
len: 14
v_gene: TRBV6-5
d_gene: NA
CDR3nt: TGTGCCAGCAGTTACTTGACAGCGAACACTGAAGCTTTCTTT
CDR3aa: CASSYLTANTEAFF

abundance: NA
j_gene: TRBJ1-1
len: 17
v_gene: TRBV19
d_gene: NA
CDR3nt: TGTGCCAGTAGCGCCTCTCGGGGAGTACAGGGAAGGACTGAAGCTTTCTTT
CDR3aa: CASSASRGVQGRTEAFF

abundance: NA
j_gene: TRBJ2-7
len: 16
v_gene: TRBV7-9
d_gene: TRBD2
CDR3nt: TGTGCCAGCAGCTATAACCTGCCGGGGGGGCCGCGGGAGCAGTACTTC
CDR3aa: CASSYNLPGGPREQYF

abundance: NA
j_gene: TRBJ2-1
len: 17
v_gene: TRBV11-3
d_gene: TRBD2
CDR3nt: TGTGCCAGCAGCCGTAGTCCCGCGGGGGGACCCTACAATGAGCAGTTCTTC
CDR3aa: CASSRSPAGGPYNEQFF

abundance: once
j_gene: TRBJ2-5
len: 13
v_gene: TRBV7-8
d_gene: NA
CDR3nt: TGTGCCAGCCGACTGACTTGGCGTGGGACCCAGTACTTC
CDR3aa: CASRLTWRGTQYF

abundance: NA
j_gene: TRBJ2-3
len: 14
v_gene: TRBV11-3
d_gene: NA
CDR3nt: TGTGCCAGCAGACCGACTAGTACATCAGATACGCAGTATTTT
CDR3aa: CASRPTSTSDTQYF

abundance: once
j_gene: TRBJ2-1
len: 16
v_gene: TRBV19
d_gene: TRBD2
CDR3nt: TGTGCCAGTAGCCCACTCACTAGCGGGGCTAACAATGAGCAGTTCTTC
CDR3aa: CASSPLTSGANNEQFF

abundance: once
j_gene: TRBJ1-1
len: 12
v_gene: TRBV3-1/TRBV3-2
d_gene: NA
CDR3nt: TGTGCCAGCAGCCAGGGAGTCGGGGGAGCTTTCTTT
CDR3aa: CASSQGVGGAFF

abundance: NA
j_gene: TRBJ1-4
len: 16
v_gene: TRBV7-6
d_gene: TRBD1
CDR3nt: TGTGCCAGCAGCTTACAGGGGGGTGGAACTAATGAAAAACTGTTTTTT
CDR3aa: CASSLQGGGTNEKLFF

abundance: few
j_gene: TRBJ1-2
len: 13
v_gene: TRBV19
d_gene: NA
CDR3nt: TGTGCCAGTAGTAGACAGATGGCACAAGGCTACACCTTC
CDR3aa: CASSRQMAQGYTF

abundance: NA
j_gene: TRBJ2-7
len: 12
v_gene: TRBV6-5
d_gene: NA
CDR3nt: TGTGCCAGCAGTTACAGGGGCTACGAGCAGTACTTC
CDR3aa: CASSYRGYEQYF

abundance: NA
j_gene: TRBJ2-2
len: 16
v_gene: TRBV7-9
d_gene: NA
CDR3nt: TGTGCCAGCAGCTTAGGTGGTCAGGGGATCCCCGGGGAGCTGTTTTTT
CDR3aa: CASSLGGQGIPGELFF

abundance: once
j_gene: TRBJ1-2
len: 16
v_gene: TRBV9
d_gene: NA
CDR3nt: TGTGCCAGCAGCGCCGGGGGGAGCGGAGCTAACTATGGCTACACCTTC
CDR3aa: CASSAGGSGANYGYTF

abundance: NA
j_gene: TRBJ2-1
len: 15
v_gene: TRBV5-8
d_gene: NA
CDR3nt: TGTGCCAGCAGCGCGGGTCTTAGCTCCTACAATGAGCAGTTCTTC
CDR3aa: CASSAGLSSYNEQFF